Following are 14 T cell receptor beta chains from one sample sequenced in a study of cytotoxic CD8 clonotypes in ibrutinib-treated CLL. Some clones are missing from TCRdb's copy, which holds only in-frame ones; the method was immunoSEQ multiplex PCR. This sample yields hundreds of thousands of clones, of which 79% are seen a single time; roughly 10% belongs to the top ten. The sample in question was PBMCs, obtained after 12 months of ibrutinib treatment. Receptor source: a human donor with chronic lymphocytic leukemia.

The chain joins TRBV7-6 to TRBJ2-3; D perhaps matches TRBD2 (6 bases). The length of the CDR3 is 15 residues. The germline CDR1 and CDR2 sequences are SGHVS and FNYEAQ. V shed 5 bases and J shed 8 bases, with 20 bases lying between them. The CDR3 sequence: CASSPTWGEKATQYF. As DNA, the CDR3 is TGTGCCAGCAGCCCGACCTGGGGGGAGAAGGCTACGCAGTATTTT.

This rearrangement joins TRBV2 to TRBJ1-1; D is uncertain. The CDR3 is 12 residues long. V lost 5 bases, J lost 6 bases, and 10 bases lay in between. Germline lookup yields CDR1 SNHLY and CDR2 FYNNEI. CDR3: CASSQSGAEAFF. CDR3 DNA sequence: TGTGCCAGCAGTCAGAGCGGCGCTGAAGCTTTCTTT. Full variable domain (rest looked up from reference TRBV2 and TRBJ1-1): EPEVTQTPSHQVTQMGQEVILRCVPISNHLYFYWYRQILGQKVEFLVSFYNNEISEKSEIFDDQFSVERPDGSNFTLKIRSTKLEDSAMYFCASSQSGAEAFFGQGTRLTVV.

This clone was found once. The J gene is TRBJ2-7, the V gene TRBV7-3, with 10 bases lining up with TRBD1. The germline gives CDR1 SGHTA, CDR2 FQGTGA. The CDR3 extends over 15 amino acids. Losses at the gene ends were 0 bases for V and 6 bases for J; bases not matched to a gene: 5. The CDR3 DNA reads as TGTGCCAGCAGCTTAACTGGGACAGGGGTTGGCGAGCAGTACTTC. Translated, it gives CASSLTGTGVGEQYF.

V gene TRBV7-3 combines with J gene TRBJ2-7; a possible D gene is TRBD2 (6 bases). From germline, CDR1 is SGHTA and CDR2 FQGTGA. V gave up 9 bases and J gave up 5 bases, with 14 bases separating them. The CDR3 has 12 residues. The CDR3 sequence is CARNAGKDEQYF. CDR3 nucleotide sequence: TGTGCCAGGAACGCGGGGAAGGACGAGCAGTACTTC. Using reference TRBV7-3 and TRBJ2-7 for the parts outside the CDR3, the full variable domain is GAGVSQTPSNKVTEKGKYVELRCDPISGHTALYWYRQSLGQGPEFLIYFQGTGAADDSGLPNDRFFAVRPEGSVSTLKIQRTERGDSAVYLCARNAGKDEQYFGPGTRLTVT.

This rearrangement joins TRBV5-4 to TRBJ1-3; D possibly corresponds to TRBD1 (6 bases). The CDR3 contains 16 residues. Germline V gives CDR1 SGHNT, CDR2 YYREEE (reference sequence). V was shortened by 0 bases and J by 1 base, with 11 bases between the two germline ends. In nucleotides, the CDR3 is TGTGCCAGCAGCTTGGGTCAGGGGTTATCTGGAAACACCATATATTTT. Translation: CASSLGQGLSGNTIYF.

The gene calls are TRBV6-1 and TRBJ1-2, with TRBD1 matching over 9 bases. The CDR3 length is 16 residues. From germline, CDR1 is MNHNS and CDR2 SASEGT. V shed 2 bases and J 3 bases; nucleotides not matched to a gene: 7. The CDR3 coding sequence is TGTGCCAGCAGTGAACACCCACAGGGGGCTGACTATGGCTACACCTTC. This gives the protein CASSEHPQGADYGYTF.

The gene calls are TRBV5-1 and TRBJ2-5; 7 bases line up with TRBD1. This CDR3 has 13 amino acids. V gave up 4 bases and J gave up 3 bases; unmatched junction bases: 3. CDR1 SGHRS and CDR2 YFSETQ come from the germline V gene. The CDR3 region is CASSAGGEETQYF. The CDR3 coding sequence is TGCGCCAGCAGCGCAGGGGGAGAAGAGACCCAGTACTTC.

This clone was counted only a few times. The chain joins TRBV2 to TRBJ1-2; no firm D call. The length of the CDR3 is 13 residues. V was shortened by 6 bases and J by 8 bases, with 16 bases between the two germline ends. Germline loops: CDR1 SNHLY, CDR2 FYNNEI. The CDR3 bases are TGTGCCAGCAGAACGCTTACCGTGGGCGGCTACACCTTC. This sequence encodes CASRTLTVGGYTF.

The chain couples TRBV5-8 to TRBJ1-2, with 11 bases fitting TRBD1. Per the germline V gene, CDR1 is SGHTS and CDR2 is YDEGEE. The ends lost 5 bases at V and 5 bases at J; junction bases unmatched: 2. This CDR3 is 13 amino acids long. CDR3 nucleotides: TGTGCCAGCAGTGGGGACAGGGGGTATGGCTACACCTTC. Amino acids: CASSGDRGYGYTF.

The chain has TRBV11-3 and TRBJ2-3; D remains unclear. V lost 5 bases and J 1 base, leaving 4 bases between the germline ends. Germline V CDR1 and CDR2: SGHNT, YENEEA. There are 12 residues in the CDR3. In DNA, the CDR3 is TGTGCCAGCAGCCGGGGCACAGATACGCAGTATTTT. Protein sequence: CASSRGTDTQYF.

The gene calls are TRBV19 and TRBJ2-6; 7 positions match TRBD1. The CDR3 sequence is 16 residues long. Trimming at V came to 4 bases and at J to 0 bases, leaving 3 bases not matched to a gene. CDR1 and CDR2 (germline): LNHDA, SQIVND (reference sequence). Written as DNA, the CDR3 is TGTGCCAGTAGTAAGGACAGGAACTCTGGGGCCAACGTCCTGACTTTC. It yields the protein CASSKDRNSGANVLTF.

The chain joins TRBV15 to TRBJ1-6; D is ambiguous. The germline V gene has CDR1 LNHNV and CDR2 YYDKDF (reference sequence). Trimming shortened V by 4 bases and J by 8 bases, and 15 bases separated the two germline ends. This CDR3 is 15 amino acids long. The CDR3 DNA reads TGTGCCACCAGCATGAGGGCCTTAAGGGATTCACCCCTCCACTTT. This gives the protein CATSMRALRDSPLHF.

CDR3 in DNA: TGTGCCAGCAGTTCATACGGGGTGGATGAGCAGTTCTTC. It encodes CASSSYGVDEQFF. The chain recombines TRBV6-5 with TRBJ2-1; D might be TRBD2 (5 bases). Between the trimmed V and J ends, which lost 4 bases and 8 bases, there was a span of 12 bases. The CDR3 is made up of 13 amino acids. Per germline, CDR1 MNHEY and CDR2 SVGAGI.

The chain links TRBV6-5 to TRBJ2-7; 10 bases match TRBD2. Germline trimming cut 0 bases from V and 5 bases from J; bases unmatched to any gene: 1. Germline-derived CDR1 and CDR2 are MNHEY and SVGAGI. The CDR3 is 14 residues long. CDR3 residues: CASSYSLAGDEQYF. The CDR3 nucleotides read TGTGCCAGCAGTTACTCCCTAGCGGGGGACGAGCAGTACTTC.